This T cell receptor beta chain was retrieved from a study of cytomegalovirus exposure and HLA in healthy donors. General study points: Most CMV-associated TCR beta chains appeared HLA-restricted in a later analysis.

Comment on this clone: Antigen unknown. Other DNA sequences in this sample translate to the same CDR3.

Germline CDR1 SGHNT, CDR2 YYREEE (reference sequence). This CDR3 is 15 amino acids long. The junction had 5 bases not matched to a gene; V was cut back by 0 bases and J by 4 bases. This PCR relied on a set of 60 Vbeta primers and 13 Jbeta primers. The data were produced by immunoSEQ multiplex PCR, yet TCRdb's version contains in-frame clones alone and is incomplete. The sample has about 140,000 clones; more than 75% are singletons. V is TRBV5-4 and J is TRBJ2-7, with 9 positions matching TRBD1. Sequencing used PBMCs. The receptor comes from a man aged 50-60 years in good health and CMV-seronegative. In DNA form, the CDR3 reads TGTGCCAGCAGCTTGGGGGGGACAGGGTCTTACGAGCAGTACTTC. It yields the protein CASSLGGTGSYEQYF.